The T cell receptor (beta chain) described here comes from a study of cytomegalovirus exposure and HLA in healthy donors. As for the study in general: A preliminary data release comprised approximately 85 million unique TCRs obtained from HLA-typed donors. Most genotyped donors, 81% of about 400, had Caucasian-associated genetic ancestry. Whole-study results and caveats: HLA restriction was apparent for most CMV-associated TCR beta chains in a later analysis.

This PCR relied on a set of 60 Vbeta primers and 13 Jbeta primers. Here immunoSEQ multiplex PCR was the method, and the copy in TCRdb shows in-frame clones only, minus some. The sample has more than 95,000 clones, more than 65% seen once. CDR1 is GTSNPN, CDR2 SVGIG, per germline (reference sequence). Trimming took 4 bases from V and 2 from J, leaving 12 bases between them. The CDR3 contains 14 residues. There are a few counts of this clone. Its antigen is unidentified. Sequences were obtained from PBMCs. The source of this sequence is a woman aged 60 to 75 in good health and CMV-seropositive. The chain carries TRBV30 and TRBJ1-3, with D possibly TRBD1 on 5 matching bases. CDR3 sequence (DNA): TGTGCCTGGAACGTCGGGGGGGCTGGAAACACCATATATTTT. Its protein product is CAWNVGGAGNTIYF.